This T cell receptor (beta chain) appears in the sequencing data of a study of control samples from healthy donors and cancer patients. Profiled with immunoSEQ multiplex PCR; TCRdb holds only in-frame clones, not every one. Of nearly 200,000 clones detected, over 80% appear once; the ten largest clones hold less than 2%. Unmatched junction bases numbered 4, after V lost 3 bases and J lost 0 bases. The CDR3 sequence is 16 residues long. In germline, CDR1 is SGHRS, CDR2 YFSETQ. The specimen was blood. The V and J genes are TRBV5-1 and TRBJ1-3; 9 positions match TRBD1. The sequence derives from a man aged 30-40 years in good health. CDR3 sequence (DNA): TGCGCCAGCAGCTGGACAGGGGTCGACTCTGGAAACACCATATATTTT. The encoded protein is CASSWTGVDSGNTIYF.